This T cell receptor beta chain was obtained from a study of cytomegalovirus exposure and HLA in healthy donors. General study findings and limits: Cytomegalovirus-associated status was assigned to about 150 TCR beta chains. No immune exposure information besides CMV serostatus was available. The presence/absence work took it that sequencing depth was about the same across donors.

It was with 60 Vbeta and 13 Jbeta primers that the PCR ran. Using immunoSEQ multiplex PCR, the repertoire was profiled, and TCRdb retains in-frame clones only, with some absent. This sample yields approximately 180,000 clones, of which 84% are seen a single time; 4.8% belongs to the top ten. A word on this clone: Its antigen is still unknown.

The specimen sequenced was PBMCs. This clonotype originated in a girl aged 5-17 years in good health and CMV-seropositive.

Here the CDR3 DNA reads TGTGCCAGCAGCCGGACACTGTTTAGCACAGATACGCAGTATTTT. Protein product: CASSRTLFSTDTQYF. The chain is built from TRBV5-8 and TRBJ2-3; tentative D call: TRBD1 (5 bases). Germline V CDR1 and CDR2: SGHTS, YDEGEE. The CDR3 spans 15 residues. Trimming left V 4 bases short and J 0 bases short, with 12 bases between.